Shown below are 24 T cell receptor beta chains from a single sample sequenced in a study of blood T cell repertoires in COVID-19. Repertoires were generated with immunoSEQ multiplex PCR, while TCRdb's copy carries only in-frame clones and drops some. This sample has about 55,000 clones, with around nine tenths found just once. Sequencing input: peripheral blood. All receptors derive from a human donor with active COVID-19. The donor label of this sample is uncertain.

The chain's CDR3 is CASSLGGLGFRDEQYV. The CDR3 DNA reads TGTGCCAGCAGCTTAGGAGGACTAGGGTTTCGGGACGAGCAGTACGTC. V gene TRBV7-3 combines with J gene TRBJ2-7; 7 bases map to TRBD2. The germline CDR1 and CDR2 sequences are SGHTA and FQGTGA. The CDR3 covers 16 residues. Trimming took 2 bases from V and 5 from J; bases not matched to a gene: 12.

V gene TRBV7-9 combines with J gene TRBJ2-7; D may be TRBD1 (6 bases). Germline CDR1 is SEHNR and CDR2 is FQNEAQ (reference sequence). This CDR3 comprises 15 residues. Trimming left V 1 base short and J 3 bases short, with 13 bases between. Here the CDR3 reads CASSLEGRGVYEQYF. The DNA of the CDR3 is TGTGCCAGCAGCTTAGAGGGCAGGGGAGTCTACGAGCAGTACTTC.

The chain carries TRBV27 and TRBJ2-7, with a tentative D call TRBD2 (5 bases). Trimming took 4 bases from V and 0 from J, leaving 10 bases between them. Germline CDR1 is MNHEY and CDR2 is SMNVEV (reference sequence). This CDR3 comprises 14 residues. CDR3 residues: CASSWSGSSYEQYF. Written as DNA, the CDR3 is TGTGCCAGCAGTTGGAGCGGAAGCTCCTACGAGCAGTACTTC.

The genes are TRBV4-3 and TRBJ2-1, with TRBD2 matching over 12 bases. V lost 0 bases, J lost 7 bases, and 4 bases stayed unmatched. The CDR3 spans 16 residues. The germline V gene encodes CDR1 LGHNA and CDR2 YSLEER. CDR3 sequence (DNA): TGCGCCAGCAGCCAAGATCCAGGGACTAGCGGGAATGAGCAGTTCTTC. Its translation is CASSQDPGTSGNEQFF.

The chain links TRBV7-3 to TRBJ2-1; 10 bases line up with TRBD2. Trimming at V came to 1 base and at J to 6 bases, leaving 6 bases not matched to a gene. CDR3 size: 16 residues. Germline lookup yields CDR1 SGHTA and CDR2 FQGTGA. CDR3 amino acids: CASSLRTSGGGNEQFF. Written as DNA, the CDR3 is TGTGCCAGCAGCTTAAGGACTAGCGGAGGGGGCAATGAGCAGTTCTTC.

CDR3 nucleotides: TGCGCCAGCAGCCCGTTCCTACTTGGGACAGGGGGCTACGGGGCCAACGTCCTGACTTTC. Protein: CASSPFLLGTGGYGANVLTF. The genes are TRBV4-3 and TRBJ2-6; 12 bases match TRBD1. V gave up 4 bases and J gave up 4 bases; unmatched junction bases: 14. The CDR3 spans 20 residues. Germline V CDR1 and CDR2: LGHNA, YSLEER.

The DNA of the CDR3 is TGTGCCACGAACAGGGGGGAACGTTCTAACTATGGCTACACCTTC. Encoded protein: CATNRGERSNYGYTF. This sequence joins TRBV6-5 and TRBJ1-2; 8 bases are a match to TRBD1. V shed 10 bases, J shed 0 bases, and the junction held 10 bases outside the gene matches. CDR1 and CDR2 from the germline V gene are MNHEY and SVGAGI. The CDR3 has 15 residues.

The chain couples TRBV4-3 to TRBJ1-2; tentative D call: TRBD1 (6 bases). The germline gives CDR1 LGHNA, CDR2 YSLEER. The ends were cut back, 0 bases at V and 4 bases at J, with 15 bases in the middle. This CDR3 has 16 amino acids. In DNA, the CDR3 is TGCGCCAGCAGCCAAGATCCCCCCCGGACAGCCTATGGCTACACCTTC. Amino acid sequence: CASSQDPPRTAYGYTF.

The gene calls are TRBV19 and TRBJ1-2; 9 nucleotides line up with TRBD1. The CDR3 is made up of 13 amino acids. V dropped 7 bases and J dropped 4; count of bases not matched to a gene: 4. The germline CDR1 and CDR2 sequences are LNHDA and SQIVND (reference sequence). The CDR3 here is CASNTGGSYGYTF. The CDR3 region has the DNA TGTGCCAGTAATACAGGGGGCAGCTATGGCTACACCTTC.

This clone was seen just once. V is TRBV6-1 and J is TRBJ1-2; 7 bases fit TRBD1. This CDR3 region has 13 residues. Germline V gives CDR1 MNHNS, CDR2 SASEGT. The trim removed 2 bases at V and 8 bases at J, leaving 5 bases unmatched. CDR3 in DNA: TGTGCCAGCAGTGAAAAGGGGGCGCAAGGCTACACCTTC. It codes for CASSEKGAQGYTF.

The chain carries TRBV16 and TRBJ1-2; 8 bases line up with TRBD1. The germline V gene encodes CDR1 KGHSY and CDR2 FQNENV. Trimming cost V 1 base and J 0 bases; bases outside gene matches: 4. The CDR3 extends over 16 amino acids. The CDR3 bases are TGTGCCAGCAGCCAATGGCAGGGGGCCACTAACTATGGCTACACCTTC. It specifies CASSQWQGATNYGYTF.

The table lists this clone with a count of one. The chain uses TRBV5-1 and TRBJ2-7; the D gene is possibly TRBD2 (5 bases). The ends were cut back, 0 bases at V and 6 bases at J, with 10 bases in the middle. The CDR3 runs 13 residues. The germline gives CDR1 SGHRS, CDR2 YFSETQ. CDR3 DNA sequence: TGCGCCAGCAGCTTGGCTCTACGGGGCGAGCAGTACTTC. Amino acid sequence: CASSLALRGEQYF.

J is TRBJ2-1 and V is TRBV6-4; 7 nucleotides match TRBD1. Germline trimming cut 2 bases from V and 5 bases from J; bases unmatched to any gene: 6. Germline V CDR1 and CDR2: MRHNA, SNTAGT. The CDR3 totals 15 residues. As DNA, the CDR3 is TGTGCCAGCAGTGACGAGGCAGGGGGTCACAATGAGCAGTTCTTC. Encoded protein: CASSDEAGGHNEQFF.

This CDR3 is CASSLGGLATNEQFF. The CDR3 DNA reads as TGTGCCAGCAGCTTAGGGGGACTAGCGACAAATGAGCAGTTCTTC. V and J are TRBV7-9 and TRBJ2-1; 10 bases line up with TRBD2. V trimming: 1 base; J trimming: 7 bases; junction bases outside the gene matches: 4. The CDR3 length is 15 residues. CDR1 is SEHNR and CDR2 is FQNEAQ in the germline V gene (reference sequence).

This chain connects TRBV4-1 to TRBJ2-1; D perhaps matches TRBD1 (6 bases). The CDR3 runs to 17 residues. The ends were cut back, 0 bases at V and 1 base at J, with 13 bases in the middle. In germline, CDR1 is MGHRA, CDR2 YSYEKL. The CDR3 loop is CASSQDLGQPSYNEQFF. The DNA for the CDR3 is TGCGCCAGCAGCCAAGATTTAGGACAGCCATCCTACAATGAGCAGTTCTTC.

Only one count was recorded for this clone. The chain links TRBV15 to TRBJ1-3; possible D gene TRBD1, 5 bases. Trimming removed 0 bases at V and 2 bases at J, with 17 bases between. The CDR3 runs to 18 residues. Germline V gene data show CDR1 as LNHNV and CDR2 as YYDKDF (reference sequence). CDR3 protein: CATSRDYQGVGTGNTIYF. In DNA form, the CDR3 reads TGTGCCACCAGCAGAGATTACCAGGGTGTGGGAACTGGAAACACCATATATTTT.

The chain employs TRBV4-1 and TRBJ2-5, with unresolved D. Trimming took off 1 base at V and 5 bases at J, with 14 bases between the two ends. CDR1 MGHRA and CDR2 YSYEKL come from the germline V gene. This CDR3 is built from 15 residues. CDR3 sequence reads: CASSQARSAYETQYF. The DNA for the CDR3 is TGCGCCAGCAGCCAAGCGCGGTCAGCCTACGAGACCCAGTACTTC.

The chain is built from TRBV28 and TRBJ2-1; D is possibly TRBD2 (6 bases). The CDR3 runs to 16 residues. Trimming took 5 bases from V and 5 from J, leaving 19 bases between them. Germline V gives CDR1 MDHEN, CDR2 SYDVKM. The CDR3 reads CASSAPLGGAHNEQFF. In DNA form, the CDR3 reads TGTGCCAGCAGTGCCCCACTAGGAGGGGCCCACAATGAGCAGTTCTTC.

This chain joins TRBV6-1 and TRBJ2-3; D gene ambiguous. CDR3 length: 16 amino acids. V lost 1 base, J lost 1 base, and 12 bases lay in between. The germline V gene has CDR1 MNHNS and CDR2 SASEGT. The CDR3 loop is CASSEGAALGTDTQYF. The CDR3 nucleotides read TGTGCCAGCAGTGAAGGGGCAGCCCTGGGCACAGATACGCAGTATTTT.

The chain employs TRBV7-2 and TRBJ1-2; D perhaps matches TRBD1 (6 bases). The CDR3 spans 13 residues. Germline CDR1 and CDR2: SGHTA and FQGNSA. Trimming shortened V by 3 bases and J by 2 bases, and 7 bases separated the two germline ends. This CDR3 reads CASSFDRNYGYTF. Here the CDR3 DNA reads TGTGCCAGCAGCTTCGACAGGAACTATGGCTACACCTTC.

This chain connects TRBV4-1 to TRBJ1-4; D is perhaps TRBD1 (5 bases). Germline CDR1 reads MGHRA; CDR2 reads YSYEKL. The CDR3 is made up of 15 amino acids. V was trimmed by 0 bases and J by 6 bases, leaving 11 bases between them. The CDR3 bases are TGCGCCAGCAGCCAAGAACTACAGGTTTATGAAAAACTGTTTTTT. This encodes CASSQELQVYEKLFF.

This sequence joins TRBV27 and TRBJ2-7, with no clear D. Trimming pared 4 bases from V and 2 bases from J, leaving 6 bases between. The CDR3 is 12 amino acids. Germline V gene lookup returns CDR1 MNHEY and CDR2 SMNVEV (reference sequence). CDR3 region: CASSSPTYEQYF. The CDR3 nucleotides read TGTGCCAGCAGTTCCCCCACCTACGAGCAGTACTTC.

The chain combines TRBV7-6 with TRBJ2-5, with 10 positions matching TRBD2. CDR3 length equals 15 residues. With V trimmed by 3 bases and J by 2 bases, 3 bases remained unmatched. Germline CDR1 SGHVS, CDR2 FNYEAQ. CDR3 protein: CASSLDSGGQETQYF. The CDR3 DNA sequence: TGTGCCAGCAGCTTGGATAGCGGGGGGCAAGAGACCCAGTACTTC.

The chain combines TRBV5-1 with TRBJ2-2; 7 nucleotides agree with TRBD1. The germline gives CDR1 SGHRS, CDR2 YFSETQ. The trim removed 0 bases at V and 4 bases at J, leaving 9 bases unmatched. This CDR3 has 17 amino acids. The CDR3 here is CASSLDERTGLTGELFF. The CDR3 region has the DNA TGCGCCAGCAGCTTGGATGAAAGGACAGGACTCACCGGGGAGCTGTTTTTT. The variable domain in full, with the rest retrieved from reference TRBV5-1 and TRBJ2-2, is KAGVTQTPRYLIKTRGQQVTLSCSPISGHRSVSWYQQTPGQGLQFLFEYFSETQRNKGNFPGRFSGRQFSNSRSEMNVSTLELGDSALYLCASSLDERTGLTGELFFGEGSRLTVL.